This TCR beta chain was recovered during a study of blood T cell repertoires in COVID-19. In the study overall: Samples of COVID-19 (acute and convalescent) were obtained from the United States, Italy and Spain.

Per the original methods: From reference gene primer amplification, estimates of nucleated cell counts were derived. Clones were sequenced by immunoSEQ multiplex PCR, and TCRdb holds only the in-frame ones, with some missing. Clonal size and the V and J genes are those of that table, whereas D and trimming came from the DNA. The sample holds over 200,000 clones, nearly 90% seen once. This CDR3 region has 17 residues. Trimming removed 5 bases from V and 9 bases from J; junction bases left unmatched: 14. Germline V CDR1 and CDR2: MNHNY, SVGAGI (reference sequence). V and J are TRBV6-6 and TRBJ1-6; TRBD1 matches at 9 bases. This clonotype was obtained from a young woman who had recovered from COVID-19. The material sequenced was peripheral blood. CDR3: CASSPTLHRGPGSPLHF. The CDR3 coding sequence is TGTGCCAGCAGTCCAACCCTTCACAGGGGGCCTGGTTCACCCCTCCACTTT.